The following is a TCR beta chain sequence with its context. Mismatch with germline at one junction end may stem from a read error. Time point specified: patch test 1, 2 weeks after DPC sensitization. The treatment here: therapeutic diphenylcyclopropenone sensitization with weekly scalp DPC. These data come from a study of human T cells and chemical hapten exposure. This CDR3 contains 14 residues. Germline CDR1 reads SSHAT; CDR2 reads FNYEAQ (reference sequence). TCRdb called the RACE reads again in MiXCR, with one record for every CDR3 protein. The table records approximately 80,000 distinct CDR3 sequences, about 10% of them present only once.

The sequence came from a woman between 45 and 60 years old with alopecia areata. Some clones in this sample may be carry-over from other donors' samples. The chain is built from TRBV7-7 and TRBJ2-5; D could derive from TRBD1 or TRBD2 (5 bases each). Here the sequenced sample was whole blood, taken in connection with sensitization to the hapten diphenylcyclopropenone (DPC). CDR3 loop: CASSPSGAKETQYF. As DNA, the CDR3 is TGTGCTAGCAGCCCCTCCGGGGCGAAAGAGACCCAGTACTTC. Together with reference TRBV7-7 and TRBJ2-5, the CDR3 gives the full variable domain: GAGVSQSPRYKVTKRGQDVTLRCDPISSHATLYWYQQALGQGPEFLTYFNYEAQPDKSGLPSDRFSAERPEGSISTLTIQRTEQRDSAMYRCASSPSGAKETQYFGPGTRLLVL.